A selection of T cell receptor beta chains follows, all from one sample in a study of response to subunit inactivated influenza vaccine. TCRdb itself ran the RT-PCR reads through MiXCR, one entry per CDR3 protein. The sample includes 300,000 to 350,000 distinct CDR3 sequences, 20% to 25% of them seen just once. The sequenced sample was PBMCs from blood, obtained approximately 20 months after vaccination. Receptor source: a man aged 45 to 75 who received an inactivated influenza vaccine. The conserved cysteine and the conserved F or W are not part of the CDR3 here.

v_gene: TRBV4-3; CDR3aa: ASSQAVRASTDTQY
v_gene: TRBV3-1; CDR3aa: ASSQVAARAF
v_gene: TRBV29-1; CDR3aa: SVWVGAEQY
v_gene: TRBV7-2; CDR3aa: ASSLGPIQLNTEAF
v_gene: TRBV7-2; CDR3aa: ASSSGLAGDRTQY
v_gene: TRBV2; CDR3aa: ANSTGHFSTDTQY
v_gene: TRBV28; CDR3aa: ASSLDPGRTKNTGELF
v_gene: TRBV6-5; CDR3aa: ASSYRARENSPLH
v_gene: TRBV20-1; CDR3aa: SARDPAGTDTQY
v_gene: TRBV3-1; CDR3aa: ASSHRGEGGNTIY
v_gene: TRBV9; CDR3aa: ASSGPTQGHGYT
v_gene: TRBV7-6; CDR3aa: ASSLASFRGLQTQY
v_gene: TRBV11-2; CDR3aa: ASNMGGGHEQF
v_gene: TRBV4-2; CDR3aa: ASSHQTAPRSSGNTIY
v_gene: TRBV4-3; CDR3aa: ASSLTSGPTGLGTDTQY
v_gene: TRBV3-1; CDR3aa: ASSQSGRAYNEQF
v_gene: TRBV29-1; CDR3aa: SSGQGLETQY
v_gene: TRBV20-1; CDR3aa: SARAGMTEAF
v_gene: TRBV7-3; CDR3aa: ASSLYPGADTQY
v_gene: TRBV9; CDR3aa: ASSLGGGAMETQY
v_gene: TRBV20-1; CDR3aa: SASGLAGNYEQY
v_gene: TRBV29-1; CDR3aa: SARGKGQGSTDTQY
v_gene: TRBV7-3; CDR3aa: ASSSRTIYSYEQY
v_gene: TRBV5-1; CDR3aa: ASSWTSGGAHTDTQY
v_gene: TRBV11-2; CDR3aa: ASSRLRGRSSYEQY
v_gene: TRBV2; CDR3aa: ASTGTARNQPQH